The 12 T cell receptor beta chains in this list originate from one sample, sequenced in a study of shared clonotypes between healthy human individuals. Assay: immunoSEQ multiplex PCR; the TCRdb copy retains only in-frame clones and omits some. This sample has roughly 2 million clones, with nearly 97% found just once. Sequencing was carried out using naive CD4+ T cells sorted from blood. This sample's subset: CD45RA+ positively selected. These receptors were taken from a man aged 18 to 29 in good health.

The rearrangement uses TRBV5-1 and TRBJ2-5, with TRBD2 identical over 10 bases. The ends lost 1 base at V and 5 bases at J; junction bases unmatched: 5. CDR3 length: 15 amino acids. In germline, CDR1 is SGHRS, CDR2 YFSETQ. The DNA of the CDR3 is TGCGCCAGCAGCTTGTCTCCTAGCGGGGGTGAGACCCAGTACTTC. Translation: CASSLSPSGGETQYF.

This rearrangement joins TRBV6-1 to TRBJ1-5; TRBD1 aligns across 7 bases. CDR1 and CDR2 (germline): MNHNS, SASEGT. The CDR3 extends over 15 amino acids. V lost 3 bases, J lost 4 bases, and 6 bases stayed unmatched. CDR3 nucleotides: TGTGCCAGCAGTGATTTGACAGGGTGGAATCAGCCCCAGCATTTT. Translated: CASSDLTGWNQPQHF.

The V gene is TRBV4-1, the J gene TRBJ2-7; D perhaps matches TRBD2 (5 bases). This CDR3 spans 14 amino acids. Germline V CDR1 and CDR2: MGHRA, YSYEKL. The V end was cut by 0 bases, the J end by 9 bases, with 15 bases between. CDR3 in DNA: TGCGCCAGCAGCCAAGATCTTGGGAGCCGGGGGCAGTACTTC. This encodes CASSQDLGSRGQYF.

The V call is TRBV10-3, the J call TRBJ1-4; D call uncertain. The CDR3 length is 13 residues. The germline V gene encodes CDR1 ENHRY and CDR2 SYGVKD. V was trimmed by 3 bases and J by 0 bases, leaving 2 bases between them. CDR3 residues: CAISETTNEKLFF. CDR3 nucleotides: TGTGCCATCAGTGAAACAACTAATGAAAAACTGTTTTTT.

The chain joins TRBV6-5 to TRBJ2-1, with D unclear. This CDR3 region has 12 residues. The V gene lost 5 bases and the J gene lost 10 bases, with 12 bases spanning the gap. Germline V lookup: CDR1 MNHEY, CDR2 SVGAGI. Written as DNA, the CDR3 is TGTGCCAGCAGTGACTTTACTACCGAGCAGTTCTTC. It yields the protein CASSDFTTEQFF.

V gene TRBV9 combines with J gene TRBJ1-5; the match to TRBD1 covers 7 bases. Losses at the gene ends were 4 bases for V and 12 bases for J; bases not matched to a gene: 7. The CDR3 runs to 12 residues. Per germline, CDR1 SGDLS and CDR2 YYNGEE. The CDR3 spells CASSPRDSVQHF. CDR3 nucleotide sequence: TGTGCCAGCAGCCCCCGGGACAGCGTCCAGCATTTT.

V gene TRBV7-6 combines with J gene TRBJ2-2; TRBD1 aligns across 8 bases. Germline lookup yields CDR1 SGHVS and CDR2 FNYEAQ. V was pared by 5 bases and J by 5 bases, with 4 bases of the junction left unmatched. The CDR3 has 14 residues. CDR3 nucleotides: TGTGCCAGCAGCAACAGGGGGGATACCGGGGAGCTGTTTTTT. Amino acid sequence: CASSNRGDTGELFF.

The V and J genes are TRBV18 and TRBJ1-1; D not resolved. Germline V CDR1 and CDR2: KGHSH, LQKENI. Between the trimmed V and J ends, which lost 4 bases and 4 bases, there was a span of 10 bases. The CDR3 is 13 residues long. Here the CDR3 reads CASSLLGITEAFF. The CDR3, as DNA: TGTGCCAGCTCACTCCTGGGGATCACTGAAGCTTTCTTT.

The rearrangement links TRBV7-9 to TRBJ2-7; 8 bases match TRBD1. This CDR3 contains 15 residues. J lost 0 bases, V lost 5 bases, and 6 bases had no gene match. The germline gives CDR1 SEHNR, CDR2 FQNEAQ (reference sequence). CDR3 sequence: CASSPGQENSYEQYF. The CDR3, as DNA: TGTGCCAGCAGCCCGGGACAGGAAAACTCCTACGAGCAGTACTTC.

CDR3 nucleotides: TGTGCCAGCAGCTTCGTATCTGGTATGACTAGCAATCAGCCCCAGCATTTT. Residues: CASSFVSGMTSNQPQHF. The chain is built from TRBV11-2 and TRBJ1-5; D gene uncertain. V dropped 3 bases and J dropped 0 bases, with 15 bases sitting between them. This CDR3 has 17 residues. Looked up from germline, CDR1 is SGHAT and CDR2 is FQNNGV.

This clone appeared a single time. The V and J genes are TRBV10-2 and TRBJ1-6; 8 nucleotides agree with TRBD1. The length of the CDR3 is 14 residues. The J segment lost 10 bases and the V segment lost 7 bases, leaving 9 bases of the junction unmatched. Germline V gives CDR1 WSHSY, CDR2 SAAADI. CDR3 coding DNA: TGCGCCAGCATTGAACAGGGGGTCGGATCACCCCTCCACTTT. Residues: CASIEQGVGSPLHF.

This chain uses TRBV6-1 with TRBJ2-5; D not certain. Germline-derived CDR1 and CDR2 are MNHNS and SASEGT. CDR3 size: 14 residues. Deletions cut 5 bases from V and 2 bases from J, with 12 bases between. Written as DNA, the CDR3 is TGTGCCAGCAGTCCCTCGGAGACACAAGAGACCCAGTACTTC. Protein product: CASSPSETQETQYF.